This entry is about one T cell receptor beta chain. Its target is unknown. Germline loops: CDR1 SQVTM, CDR2 ANQGSEA. Trimming took 7 bases from V and 15 from J, leaving 18 bases between them. CDR3 size: 11 residues. The data were obtained in a study of post-analysis software for immune sequencing data. Background on the study: Recorded subtypes: relapsing-remitting, secondary progressive, progressive-relapsing; some patients unannotated.

cDNA libraries of TCR beta carried unique molecular identifiers. Once roughly 1 to 11 million T cells were used, roughly 0.5 million cDNA molecules resulted. One entry per CDR3 protein results from TCRdb running MiXCR on the PCR reads. The sample shows 700,000 to 900,000 distinct CDR3 sequences, roughly 46% of them seen only once. Study-wide findings and caveats: Multiple sclerosis patients had significantly lower normalized Chao1 diversity than controls. Samples made in the same batch grouped tightly together by F measure. Roughly five TRBV segments were significantly more frequent in patients than in controls. TRBV5-6, TRBV5-1 and TRBV20-1 were among these segments.

The receptor was derived from a girl aged 10 to 17 with multiple sclerosis. The sequenced sample was blood. The rearrangement links TRBV29-1 to TRBJ2-2, with D possibly called TRBD1 or TRBD2 (5 bases each). The CDR3 loop reads CSARLEGWLFF. CDR3 coding DNA: TGCAGCGCGCGGCTCGAGGGGTGGTTGTTTTTT.